The rows below give T cell receptor beta chains drawn from one sample of a study of cytomegalovirus exposure and HLA in healthy donors. The data were produced by immunoSEQ multiplex PCR, yet TCRdb's version contains in-frame clones alone and is incomplete. The data show 200,000 to 250,000 clones, with 83% seen just once and roughly 5.5% held by the top ten. Sequenced: PBMCs. These receptors originate from a young woman in good health and CMV-seronegative. CDR3s include the opening cysteine and the closing phenylalanine or tryptophan. A D gene is named only where the DNA matches it firmly. Size values are once, few and many counts, or a class for expanded clones, and some rows have none.

len | d_gene | j_gene | abundance | v_gene | CDR3nt | CDR3aa
15 | TRBD1 | TRBJ1-1 | - | TRBV28 | TGTGCCAGCAGTTTTATGACACAGGGGTGGACTGAAGCTTTCTTT | CASSFMTQGWTEAFF
14 | - | TRBJ1-2 | - | TRBV6-5 | TGTGCCAGCAGTTACAACGGGGCTAACTATGGCTACACCTTC | CASSYNGANYGYTF
15 | - | TRBJ1-3 | - | TRBV7-2 | TGTGCCAGCAGCTTGGTCTCGACCTCTGGAAACACCATATATTTT | CASSLVSTSGNTIYF
12 | - | TRBJ2-1 | - | TRBV30 | TGTGCCTGGAGTGTAACAGGGTATGAGCAGTTCTTC | CAWSVTGYEQFF
12 | TRBD1 | TRBJ1-2 | - | TRBV29-1 | TGCAGCGGGACAGGGGAGAACTATGGCTACACCTTC | CSGTGENYGYTF
18 | TRBD2 | TRBJ2-1 | - | TRBV5-1 | TGCGCCAGCAGCTTGAGCACTAGCGGGAGTCTACCCTACAATGAGCAGTTCTTC | CASSLSTSGSLPYNEQFF
15 | - | TRBJ1-3 | - | TRBV4-1 | TGCGCCAGCAGCCCGTGGGGGATCTCTGGAAACACCATATATTTT | CASSPWGISGNTIYF
19 | - | TRBJ1-4 | - | TRBV28 | TGTGCCAGCAGTTCCCTGGAACTCGGGCGGGACCCAACTAATGAAAAACTGTTTTTT | CASSSLELGRDPTNEKLFF
11 | - | TRBJ1-2 | - | TRBV29-1 | TGCAGCGTCCTCGCGGGCTATGGCTACACCTTC | CSVLAGYGYTF
13 | - | TRBJ2-5 | - | TRBV6-5 | TGTGCCAGCAGGAGATCTAGCGTAGAGACCCAGTACTTC | CASRRSSVETQYF
14 | - | TRBJ2-7 | once | TRBV9 | TGTGCCAGCAGCGTAGAACCGGGAACTCCTATCTTGTACTTC | CASSVEPGTPILYF
16 | TRBD1 | TRBJ2-2 | - | TRBV11-2 | TGTGCCAGCAGCTCGCGTCGGACAGGGTATAACGGGGAGCTGTTTTTT | CASSSRRTGYNGELFF
16 | - | TRBJ1-1 | few | TRBV7-9 | TGTGCCAGCAGCCGGGCCAGGTGGGGGCGGAACACTGAAGCTTTCTTT | CASSRARWGRNTEAFF
14 | - | TRBJ2-7 | - | TRBV4-1 | TGCGCCAGCAGTCAAGAGTTGGGTACGTACGAGCAGTACTTC | CASSQELGTYEQYF